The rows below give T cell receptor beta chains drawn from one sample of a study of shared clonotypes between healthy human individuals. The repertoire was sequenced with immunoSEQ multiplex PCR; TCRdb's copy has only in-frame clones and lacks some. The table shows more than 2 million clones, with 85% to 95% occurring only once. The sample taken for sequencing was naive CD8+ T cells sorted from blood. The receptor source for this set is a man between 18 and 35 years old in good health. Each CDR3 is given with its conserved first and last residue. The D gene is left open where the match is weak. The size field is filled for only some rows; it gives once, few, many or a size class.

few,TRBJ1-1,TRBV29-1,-,CSVGMNTEAFF,TGCAGCGTGGGGATGAACACTGAAGCTTTCTTT
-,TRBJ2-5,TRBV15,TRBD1,CATSGPQGALETQYF,TGTGCCACCAGCGGACCCCAGGGGGCTTTAGAGACCCAGTACTTC
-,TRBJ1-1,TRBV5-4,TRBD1,CASSDRDRDTEAFF,TGTGCCAGCAGCGACCGGGACAGGGACACTGAAGCTTTCTTT
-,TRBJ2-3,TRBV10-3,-,CAISELGDEFSTDTQYF,TGTGCCATCAGTGAGTTAGGGGACGAATTTAGCACAGATACGCAGTATTTT
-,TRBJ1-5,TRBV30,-,CACSVDESNQPQHF,TGTGCCTGTTCGGTGGACGAGAGCAATCAGCCCCAGCATTTT
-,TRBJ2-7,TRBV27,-,CASSPTGYLPLEQYF,TGTGCCAGCAGTCCTACAGGGTACCTCCCCTTAGAGCAGTACTTC
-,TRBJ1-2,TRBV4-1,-,CASSQAEGRRDGYTF,TGCGCCAGCAGCCAGGCAGAGGGGCGTAGGGATGGCTACACCTTC
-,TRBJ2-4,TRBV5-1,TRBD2,CASSPGTSGVKNIQYF,TGCGCCAGCAGCCCGGGGACTAGCGGAGTTAAAAACATTCAGTACTTC
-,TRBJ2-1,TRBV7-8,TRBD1,CASSSGTGIYNEQFF,TGTGCCAGCAGCTCGGGGACAGGAATCTACAATGAGCAGTTCTTC
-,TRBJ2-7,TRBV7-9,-,CASTFLGQLHYEQYF,TGTGCCAGCACCTTTCTCGGACAGCTACACTACGAGCAGTACTTC
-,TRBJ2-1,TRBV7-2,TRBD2,CASSVFGKLAGDSYNEQFF,TGTGCCAGCAGCGTTTTTGGTAAGCTAGCGGGGGACTCCTACAATGAGCAGTTCTTC
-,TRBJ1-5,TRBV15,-,CATSRDGIAEGYSNQPQHF,TGTGCCACCAGCAGAGATGGCATCGCCGAGGGTTATAGCAATCAGCCCCAGCATTTT
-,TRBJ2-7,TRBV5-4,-,CASSLDNSEQYF,TGTGCCAGCAGCTTGGATAATAGCGAGCAGTACTTC
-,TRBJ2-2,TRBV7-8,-,CATIKKAGELFF,TGTGCCACCATTAAGAAGGCCGGGGAGCTGTTTTTT
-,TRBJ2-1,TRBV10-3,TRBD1,CAISESLTGGNEQFF,TGTGCCATCAGTGAGAGCCTTACAGGGGGCAATGAGCAGTTCTTC
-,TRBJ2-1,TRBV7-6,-,CASSLEQGTYNEQFF,TGTGCCAGCAGCTTAGAACAGGGAACTTACAATGAGCAGTTCTTC
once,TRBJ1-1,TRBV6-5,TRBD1,CASSSGQGFAEAFF,TGTGCCAGCAGTTCTGGACAGGGCTTCGCTGAAGCTTTCTTT
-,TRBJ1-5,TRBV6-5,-,CASSQLKGGGKPQHF,TGTGCCAGCAGTCAACTGAAAGGGGGGGGGAAGCCCCAGCATTTT
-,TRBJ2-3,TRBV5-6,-,CASTLWGASTDTQYF,TGTGCCAGCACCCTCTGGGGGGCGAGCACAGATACGCAGTATTTT
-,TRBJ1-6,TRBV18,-,CASSPTVGSSYNSPLHF,TGTGCCAGCTCTCCCACCGTGGGAAGCTCCTATAATTCACCCCTCCACTTT
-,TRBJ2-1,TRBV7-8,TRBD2,CASSLGLAGAAYNEQFF,TGTGCCAGCAGCTTAGGACTAGCGGGAGCGGCCTACAATGAGCAGTTCTTC
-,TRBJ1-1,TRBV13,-,CASSDTGNTEAFF,TGTGCCAGCAGCGATACAGGGAACACTGAAGCTTTCTTT
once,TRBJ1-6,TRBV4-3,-,CASSQVEGPNSPLHF,TGCGCCAGCAGCCAAGTGGAGGGACCCAATTCACCCCTCCACTTT
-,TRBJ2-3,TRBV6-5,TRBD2,CASRGSGGVTDTQYF,TGTGCCAGCAGGGGTAGCGGGGGTGTCACAGATACGCAGTATTTT
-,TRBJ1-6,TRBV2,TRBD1,CASRYSGTGSNSPLHF,TGTGCCAGCAGATACTCCGGGACAGGGAGTAATTCACCCCTCCACTTT
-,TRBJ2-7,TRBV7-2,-,CASSAAGEYYEQYF,TGTGCCAGCAGCGCCGCTGGGGAGTATTACGAGCAGTACTTC
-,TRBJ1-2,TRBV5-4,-,CASSSTGTDYGYTF,TGTGCCAGCAGCTCCACCGGGACGGACTATGGCTACACCTTC
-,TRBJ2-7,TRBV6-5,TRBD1,CASRKRQGSDEQYF,TGTGCCAGCAGAAAACGACAGGGAAGCGACGAGCAGTACTTC
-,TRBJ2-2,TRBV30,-,CAISGPTGELFF,TGTGCTATAAGTGGGCCCACCGGGGAGCTGTTTTTT